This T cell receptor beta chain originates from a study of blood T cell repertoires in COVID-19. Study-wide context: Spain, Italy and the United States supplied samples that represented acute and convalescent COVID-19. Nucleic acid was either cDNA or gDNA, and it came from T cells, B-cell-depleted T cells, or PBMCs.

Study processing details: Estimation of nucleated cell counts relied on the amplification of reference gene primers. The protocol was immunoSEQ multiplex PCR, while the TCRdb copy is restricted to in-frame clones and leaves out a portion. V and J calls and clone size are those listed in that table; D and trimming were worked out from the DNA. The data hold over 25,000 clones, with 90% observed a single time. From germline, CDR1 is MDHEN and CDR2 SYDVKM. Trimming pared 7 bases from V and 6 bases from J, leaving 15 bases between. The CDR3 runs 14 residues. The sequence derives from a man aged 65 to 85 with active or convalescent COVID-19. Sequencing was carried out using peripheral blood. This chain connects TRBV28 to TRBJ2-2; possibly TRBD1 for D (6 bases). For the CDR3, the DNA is TGTGCCAGCATCCTACTCAGGGGCCCCGGGGAGCTGTTTTTT. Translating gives CASILLRGPGELFF.